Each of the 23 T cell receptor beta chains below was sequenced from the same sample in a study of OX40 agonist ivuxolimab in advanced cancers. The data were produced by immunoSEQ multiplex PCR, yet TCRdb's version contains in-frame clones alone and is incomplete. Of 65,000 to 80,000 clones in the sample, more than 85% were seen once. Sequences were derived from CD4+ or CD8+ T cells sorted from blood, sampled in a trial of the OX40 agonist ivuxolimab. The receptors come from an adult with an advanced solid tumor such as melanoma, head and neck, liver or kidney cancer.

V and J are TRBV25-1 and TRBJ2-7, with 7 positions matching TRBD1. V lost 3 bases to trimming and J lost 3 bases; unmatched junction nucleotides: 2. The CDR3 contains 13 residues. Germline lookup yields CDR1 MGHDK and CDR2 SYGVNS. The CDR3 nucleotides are TGTGCCAGCAGTGAGGCAGGGGGCTACGAGCAGTACTTC. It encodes CASSEAGGYEQYF.

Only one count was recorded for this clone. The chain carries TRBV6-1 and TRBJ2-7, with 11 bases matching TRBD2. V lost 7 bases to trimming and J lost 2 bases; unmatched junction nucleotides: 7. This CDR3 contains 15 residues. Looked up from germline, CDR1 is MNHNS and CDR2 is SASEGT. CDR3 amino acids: CASTAGLAVTYEQYF. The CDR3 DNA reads TGTGCCAGCACCGCGGGACTAGCGGTTACCTACGAGCAGTACTTC.

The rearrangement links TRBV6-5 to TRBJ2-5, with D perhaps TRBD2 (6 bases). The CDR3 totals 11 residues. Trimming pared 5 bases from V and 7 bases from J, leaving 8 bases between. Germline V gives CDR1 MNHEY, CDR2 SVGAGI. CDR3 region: CASSPGGTQYF. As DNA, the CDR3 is TGTGCCAGCAGTCCCGGGGGGACCCAGTACTTC.

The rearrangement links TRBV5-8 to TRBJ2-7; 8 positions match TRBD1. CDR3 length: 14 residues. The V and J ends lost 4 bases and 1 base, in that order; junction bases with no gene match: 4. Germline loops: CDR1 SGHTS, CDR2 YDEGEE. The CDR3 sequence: CASSPRQGSYEQYF. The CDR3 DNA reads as TGTGCCAGCAGCCCAAGACAGGGGTCCTACGAGCAGTACTTC.

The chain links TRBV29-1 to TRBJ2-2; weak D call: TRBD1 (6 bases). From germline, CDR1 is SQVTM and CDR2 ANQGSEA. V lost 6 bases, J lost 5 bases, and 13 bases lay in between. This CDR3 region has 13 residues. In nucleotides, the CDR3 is TGCAGCGTCCCGGACAGTTATACCGGGGAGCTGTTTTTT. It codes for CSVPDSYTGELFF.

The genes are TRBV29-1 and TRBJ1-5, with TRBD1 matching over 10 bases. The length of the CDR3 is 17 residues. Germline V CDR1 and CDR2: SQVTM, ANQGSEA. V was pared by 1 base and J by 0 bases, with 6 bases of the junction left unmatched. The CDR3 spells CSVEVRGQGDSNQPQHF. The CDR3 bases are TGCAGCGTTGAAGTTAGAGGACAGGGGGATAGCAATCAGCCCCAGCATTTT.

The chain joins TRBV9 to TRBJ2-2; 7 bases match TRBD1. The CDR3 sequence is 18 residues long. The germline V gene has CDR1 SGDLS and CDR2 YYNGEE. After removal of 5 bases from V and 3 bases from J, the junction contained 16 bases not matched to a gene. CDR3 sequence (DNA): TGTGCCAGCAGTCGCTTCCCGCAAGAGGGGGCGGACACCGGGGAGCTGTTTTTT. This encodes CASSRFPQEGADTGELFF.

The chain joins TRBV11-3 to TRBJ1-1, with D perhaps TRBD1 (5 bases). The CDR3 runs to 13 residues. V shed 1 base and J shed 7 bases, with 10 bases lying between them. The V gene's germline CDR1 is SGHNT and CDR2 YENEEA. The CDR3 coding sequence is TGTGCCAGCAGCTTAGGTAGGGGCAGTGAAGCTTTCTTT. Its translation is CASSLGRGSEAFF.

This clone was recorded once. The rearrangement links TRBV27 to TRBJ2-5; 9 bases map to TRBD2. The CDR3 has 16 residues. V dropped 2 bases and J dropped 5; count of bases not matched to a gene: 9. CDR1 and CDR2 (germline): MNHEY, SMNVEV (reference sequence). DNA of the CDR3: TGTGCCAGCAGTTTAGGGGCGGGAGGGCCCCTGGAGACCCAGTACTTC. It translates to CASSLGAGGPLETQYF.

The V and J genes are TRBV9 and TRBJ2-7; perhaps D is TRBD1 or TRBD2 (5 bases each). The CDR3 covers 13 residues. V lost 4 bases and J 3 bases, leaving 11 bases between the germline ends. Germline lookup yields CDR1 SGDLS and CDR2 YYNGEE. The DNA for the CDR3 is TGTGCCAGCAGCCCGGGACCGATCTACGAGCAGTACTTC. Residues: CASSPGPIYEQYF.

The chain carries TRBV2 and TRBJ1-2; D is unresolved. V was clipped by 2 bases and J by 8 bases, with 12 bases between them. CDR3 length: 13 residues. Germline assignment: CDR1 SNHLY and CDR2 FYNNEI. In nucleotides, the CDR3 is TGTGCCAGCAGTGAATCGGGAATTGGGGGCTACACCTTC. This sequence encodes CASSESGIGGYTF.

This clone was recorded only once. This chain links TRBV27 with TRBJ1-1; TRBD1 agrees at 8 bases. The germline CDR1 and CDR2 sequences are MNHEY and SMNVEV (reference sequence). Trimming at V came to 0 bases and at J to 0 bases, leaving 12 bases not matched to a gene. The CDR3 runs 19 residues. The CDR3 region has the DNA TGTGCCAGCAGTTTATCGGGTCGGACAGGGTCAAAATTGAACACTGAAGCTTTCTTT. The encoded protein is CASSLSGRTGSKLNTEAFF.

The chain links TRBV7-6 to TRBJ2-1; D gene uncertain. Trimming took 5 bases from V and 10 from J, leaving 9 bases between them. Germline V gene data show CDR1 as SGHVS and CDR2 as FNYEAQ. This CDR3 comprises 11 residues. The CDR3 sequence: CASSGTQEQFF. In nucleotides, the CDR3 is TGTGCCAGCAGCGGAACGCAAGAGCAGTTCTTC.

The CDR3 DNA is TGTGCCAGCAGTTTACCCCCAGGGGAGGCGAGGACGCAGTATTTT. Its translation is CASSLPPGEARTQYF. The chain is built from TRBV27 and TRBJ2-3; D may be TRBD1 or TRBD2 (6 bases each). Trimming took 2 bases from V and 9 from J, leaving 18 bases between them. The CDR3 loop spans 15 amino acids. Germline assignment: CDR1 MNHEY and CDR2 SMNVEV (reference sequence).

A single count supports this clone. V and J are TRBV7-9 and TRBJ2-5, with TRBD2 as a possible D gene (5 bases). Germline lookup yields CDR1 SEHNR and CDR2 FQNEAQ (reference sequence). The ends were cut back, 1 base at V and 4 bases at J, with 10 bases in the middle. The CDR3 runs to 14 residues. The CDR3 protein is CASSLVGKRETQYF. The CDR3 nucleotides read TGTGCCAGCAGCTTAGTCGGGAAGCGAGAGACCCAGTACTTC.

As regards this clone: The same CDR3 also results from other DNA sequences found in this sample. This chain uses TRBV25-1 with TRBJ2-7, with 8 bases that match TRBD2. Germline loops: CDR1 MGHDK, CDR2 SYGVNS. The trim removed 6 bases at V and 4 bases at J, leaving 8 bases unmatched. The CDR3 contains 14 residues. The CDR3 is CASSQSGSGYEQYF. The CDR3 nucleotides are TGTGCCAGCAGCCAAAGCGGGAGTGGGTACGAGCAGTACTTC.

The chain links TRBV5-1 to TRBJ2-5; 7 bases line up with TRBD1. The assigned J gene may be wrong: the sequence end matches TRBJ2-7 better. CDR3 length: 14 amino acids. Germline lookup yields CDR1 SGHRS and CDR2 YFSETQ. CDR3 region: CASEGGQASYEQYF. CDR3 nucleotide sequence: TGCGCCAGCGAAGGGGGCCAAGCCTCCTACGAGCAGTACTTC.

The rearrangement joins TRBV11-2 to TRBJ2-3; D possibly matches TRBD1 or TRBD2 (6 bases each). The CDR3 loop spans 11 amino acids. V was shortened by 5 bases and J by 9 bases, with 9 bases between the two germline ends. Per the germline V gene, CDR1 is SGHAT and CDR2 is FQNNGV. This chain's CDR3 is CASSLGGTQYF. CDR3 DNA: TGTGCCAGCAGCCTAGGGGGGACGCAGTATTTT.

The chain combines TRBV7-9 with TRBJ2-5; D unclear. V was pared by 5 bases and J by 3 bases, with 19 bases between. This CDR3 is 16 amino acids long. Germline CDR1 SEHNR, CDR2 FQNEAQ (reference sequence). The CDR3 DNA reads TGTGCCAGCAGCCCCCGCAAGCCTGGACGGAAAGAGACCCAGTACTTC. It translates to CASSPRKPGRKETQYF.

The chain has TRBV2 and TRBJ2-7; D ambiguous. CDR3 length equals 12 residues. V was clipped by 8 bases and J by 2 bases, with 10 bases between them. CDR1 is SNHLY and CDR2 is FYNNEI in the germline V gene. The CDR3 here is CASGYSPYEQYF. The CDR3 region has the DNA TGTGCCAGCGGTTACTCGCCCTACGAGCAGTACTTC.

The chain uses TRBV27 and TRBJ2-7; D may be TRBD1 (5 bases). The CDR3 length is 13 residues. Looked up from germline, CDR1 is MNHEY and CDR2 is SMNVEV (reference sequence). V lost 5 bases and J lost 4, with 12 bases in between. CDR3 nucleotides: TGTGCCAGCAGTCCGGGCAGGGTGTACGAGCAGTACTTC. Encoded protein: CASSPGRVYEQYF.

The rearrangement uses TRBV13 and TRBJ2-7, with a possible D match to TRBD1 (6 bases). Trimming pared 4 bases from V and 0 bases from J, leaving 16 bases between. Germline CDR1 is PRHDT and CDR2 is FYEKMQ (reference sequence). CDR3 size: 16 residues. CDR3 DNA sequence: TGTGCCAGCAGCTCTACGACAGGATCACCCTCCTACGAGCAGTACTTC. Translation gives CASSSTTGSPSYEQYF.

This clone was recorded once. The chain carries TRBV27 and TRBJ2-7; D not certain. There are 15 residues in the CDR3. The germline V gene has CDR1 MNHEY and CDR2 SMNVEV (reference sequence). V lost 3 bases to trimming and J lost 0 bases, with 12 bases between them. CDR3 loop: CASSFRQALSYEQYF. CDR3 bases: TGTGCCAGCAGTTTTCGGCAGGCCCTCTCCTACGAGCAGTACTTC.